The 29 T cell receptor beta chains listed next were all sequenced from one sample in a study of cytomegalovirus exposure and HLA in healthy donors. 13 Jbeta primers and 60 Vbeta primers were used for the PCR. Data came from immunoSEQ multiplex PCR; TCRdb stores just in-frame clones and leaves some out. The sample lists some 110,000 clones, 70% to 80% seen once, with 15% to 20% in the top ten. Sequences were obtained from PBMCs. Receptor source: a man aged 50 to 60 in good health and CMV-seropositive.

V usage is TRBV7-2 and J usage is TRBJ2-6, with 7 bases lining up with TRBD1. The CDR3 length is 13 residues. The germline CDR1 and CDR2 sequences are SGHTA and FQGNSA. J gave up 10 bases and V 5 bases, and 5 bases lay outside the gene matches. The CDR3 is CASSPDRVNVLTF. The CDR3 nucleotides read TGTGCCAGCAGCCCTGACAGGGTAAACGTCCTGACTTTC.

The chain links TRBV7-2 to TRBJ2-1, with TRBD1 matching 10 bases. The CDR3 contains 16 residues. Trimming removed 4 bases from V and 5 bases from J; junction bases left unmatched: 8. Germline CDR1 and CDR2: SGHTA and FQGNSA. The CDR3 nucleotides read TGTGCCAGCAGCTCCCCAGGAGGGACAGGGGACAATGAGCAGTTCTTC. This translates into CASSSPGGTGDNEQFF.

The chain combines TRBV19 with TRBJ2-7; 8 bases line up with TRBD2. The CDR3 length is 15 residues. From germline, CDR1 is LNHDA and CDR2 SQIVND (reference sequence). Unmatched junction bases numbered 7, after V lost 1 base and J lost 5 bases. For the CDR3, the DNA is TGTGCCAGTAGTATAGCGCTAGCGGGTTTACACGAGCAGTACTTC. This encodes CASSIALAGLHEQYF.

The rearrangement joins TRBV7-9 to TRBJ1-1; TRBD1 matches at 7 bases. This CDR3 contains 15 residues. Germline V gene lookup returns CDR1 SEHNR and CDR2 FQNEAQ (reference sequence). V trimming: 3 bases; J trimming: 6 bases; junction bases outside the gene matches: 10. The CDR3 bases are TGTGCCAGCAGCTTCCCAGGGGGGTTGGTTGCTGAAGCTTTCTTT. Protein sequence: CASSFPGGLVAEAFF.

The chain uses TRBV19 and TRBJ2-7; 7 nucleotides agree with TRBD2. Germline CDR1 and CDR2: LNHDA and SQIVND (reference sequence). V lost 6 bases to trimming and J lost 0 bases; unmatched junction nucleotides: 5. The CDR3 contains 14 residues. The CDR3 region has the DNA TGTGCCAGTAGAGGAGCGGGAAGCTCCTACGAGCAGTACTTC. It translates to CASRGAGSSYEQYF.

The V call is TRBV7-2, the J call TRBJ2-7; 7 bases align to TRBD2. Germline assignment: CDR1 SGHTA and CDR2 FQGNSA. This CDR3 comprises 17 residues. V was clipped by 2 bases and J by 1 base; unmatched bases: 11. DNA of the CDR3: TGTGCCAGCAGCTTATTTGGAAGGGAGCGGGGATCCTACGAGCAGTACTTC. Its translation: CASSLFGRERGSYEQYF.

The sample holds one count of this clone. The chain is built from TRBV5-6 and TRBJ2-1, with 13 bases aligning to TRBD2. Germline CDR1 reads SGHDT; CDR2 reads YYEEEE. Trimming at V came to 3 bases and at J to 7 bases, leaving 16 bases not matched to a gene. This CDR3 spans 19 amino acids. CDR3 loop: CASSSPPAPGLAGRNEQFF. The CDR3 bases are TGTGCCAGCAGCTCCCCCCCGGCGCCGGGACTAGCGGGGAGGAATGAGCAGTTCTTC.

The J gene is TRBJ2-5, the V gene TRBV28; 10 bases fit TRBD2. With the DNA end fitting TRBJ2-7 better, the J assignment may be wrong. Germline V gene lookup returns CDR1 MDHEN and CDR2 SYDVKM. This CDR3 region has 16 residues. In nucleotides, the CDR3 is TGTGCCAGCAGTCCCCTCGGGAGCGGGAGGGAAGACGAGCAGTACTTC. This sequence encodes CASSPLGSGREDEQYF.

The rearrangement uses TRBV16 and TRBJ1-2, with a weak D call TRBD1 (6 bases). The V end lost 2 bases, the J end lost 7 bases, and 14 bases lay between the germline ends. Per germline, CDR1 KGHSY and CDR2 FQNENV. This CDR3 has 14 amino acids. CDR3 protein: CASSQGTGLGGYTF. CDR3 bases: TGTGCCAGCAGCCAAGGAACAGGGCTGGGTGGCTACACCTTC. Full variable domain (missing parts from reference TRBV16 and TRBJ1-2): GEEVAQTPKHLVRGEGQKAKLYCAPIKGHSYVFWYQQVLKNEFKFLISFQNENVFDETGMPKERFSAKCLPNSPCSLEIQATKLEDSAVYFCASSQGTGLGGYTFGSGTRLTVV.

This chain connects TRBV4-1 to TRBJ2-2; D is uncertain. V gave up 1 base and J gave up 0 bases, with 12 bases separating them. This CDR3 has 17 amino acids. The V gene's germline CDR1 is MGHRA and CDR2 YSYEKL. The CDR3 nucleotides read TGCGCCAGCAGCCAAGTGTCCCGCGAGACGAACACCGGGGAGCTGTTTTTT. This codes for CASSQVSRETNTGELFF.

The rearrangement joins TRBV5-1 to TRBJ2-5, with TRBD1 matching over 8 bases. The CDR3 is made up of 17 amino acids. Germline V gene lookup returns CDR1 SGHRS and CDR2 YFSETQ. J was trimmed by 5 bases and V by 0 bases; bases with no gene match: 12. The CDR3 sequence: CASSLGTGSIASETQYF. The CDR3 bases are TGCGCCAGCAGCTTGGGGACAGGGTCCATCGCAAGCGAGACCCAGTACTTC.

The rearrangement links TRBV6-6 to TRBJ2-3; TRBD1 is a possible D gene (6 bases). Deletions cut 2 bases from V and 0 bases from J, with 9 bases between. The germline CDR1 and CDR2 sequences are MNHNY and SVGAGI (reference sequence). The CDR3 is made up of 15 amino acids. The CDR3: CASSYGQSSTDTQYF. The CDR3 DNA reads TGTGCCAGCAGTTACGGACAGTCTAGCACAGATACGCAGTATTTT.

V gene TRBV6-1 combines with J gene TRBJ2-5; the match to TRBD1 covers 8 bases. CDR3 length equals 15 residues. Germline loops: CDR1 MNHNS, CDR2 SASEGT. Germline trimming cut 4 bases from V and 5 bases from J; bases unmatched to any gene: 9. CDR3 sequence: CASSVQDRALETQYF. CDR3 DNA: TGTGCCAGCAGTGTCCAGGACAGGGCCTTGGAGACCCAGTACTTC.

This rearrangement joins TRBV25-1 to TRBJ2-1, with a possible D match to TRBD1 (7 bases). The germline V gene has CDR1 MGHDK and CDR2 SYGVNS. CDR3 length: 12 amino acids. CDR3 in DNA: TGTGCTGTACAGGGGAGGCGAAATGAGCAGTTCTTC. This sequence encodes CAVQGRRNEQFF.

V and J are TRBV7-6 and TRBJ2-2; D is undetermined. The V end was cut by 1 base, the J end by 1 base, with 10 bases between. The CDR3 spans 16 residues. Per germline, CDR1 SGHVS and CDR2 FNYEAQ. The CDR3 sequence: CASSLEQSMNTGELFF. DNA of the CDR3: TGTGCCAGCAGCTTAGAACAGTCAATGAACACCGGGGAGCTGTTTTTT.

The table lists this clone with a few counts. The V and J genes are TRBV29-1 and TRBJ2-5, with TRBD1 identical over 7 bases. The length of the CDR3 is 14 residues. Germline CDR1 and CDR2: SQVTM and ANQGSEA. V was pared by 3 bases and J by 2 bases, with 6 bases of the junction left unmatched. The CDR3 nucleotides are TGCAGCGTTGATGGACAGGCCGCTCAAGAGACCCAGTACTTC. This gives the protein CSVDGQAAQETQYF.

V is TRBV27 and J is TRBJ2-1, with a weak D call TRBD2 (6 bases). Trimming pared 1 base from V and 0 bases from J, leaving 16 bases between. Germline loops: CDR1 MNHEY, CDR2 SMNVEV (reference sequence). The CDR3 has 18 residues. CDR3 in DNA: TGTGCCAGCAGTTTATTGGGCGGCGCGGGGAGCTCCTACAATGAGCAGTTCTTC. Encoded protein: CASSLLGGAGSSYNEQFF.

V and J are TRBV11-2 and TRBJ2-7, with 7 bases lining up with TRBD2. Trimming removed 4 bases from V and 2 bases from J; junction bases left unmatched: 5. This CDR3 is built from 14 residues. Germline V gene lookup returns CDR1 SGHAT and CDR2 FQNNGV. The CDR3 protein is CASSSGGGPYEQYF. In nucleotides, the CDR3 is TGTGCCAGCAGCTCGGGCGGGGGACCCTACGAGCAGTACTTC.

This clone was seen a few times. The chain joins TRBV6-5 to TRBJ1-2, with unresolved D. The V end lost 6 bases, the J end lost 5 bases, and 13 bases lay between the germline ends. The CDR3 contains 13 residues. Germline assignment: CDR1 MNHEY and CDR2 SVGAGI. The chain's CDR3 is CASSPPGRYGYTF. The CDR3 DNA sequence: TGTGCCAGCAGCCCCCCCGGGAGGTATGGCTACACCTTC.

The chain couples TRBV11-2 to TRBJ2-3, with 10 bases matching TRBD2. With V trimmed by 11 bases and J by 1 base, 9 bases remained unmatched. CDR1 is SGHAT and CDR2 is FQNNGV in the germline V gene. This CDR3 spans 15 amino acids. CDR3: CASRGTSGGTDTQYF. The CDR3 region has the DNA TGTGCCTCCCGGGGAACTAGCGGGGGCACAGATACGCAGTATTTT.

The rearrangement joins TRBV5-1 to TRBJ2-5; D is ambiguous. V was trimmed by 2 bases and J by 4 bases, leaving 6 bases between them. CDR1 and CDR2 (germline): SGHRS, YFSETQ. The CDR3 extends over 12 amino acids. The CDR3 protein is CASSLVGETQYF. CDR3 bases: TGCGCCAGCAGCTTAGTCGGAGAGACCCAGTACTTC.

The rearrangement uses TRBV6-5 and TRBJ1-5, with D perhaps matching TRBD1 (5 bases). CDR3 size: 14 residues. V was shortened by 8 bases and J by 5 bases, with 16 bases between the two germline ends. The germline V gene has CDR1 MNHEY and CDR2 SVGAGI. The CDR3 DNA follows: TGTGCCAGCGACCCAGACAGTCTTTATCAGCCCCAGCATTTT. Its translation is CASDPDSLYQPQHF.

This rearrangement joins TRBV2 to TRBJ1-2; D gene ambiguous. From germline, CDR1 is SNHLY and CDR2 FYNNEI. The V and J ends lost 11 bases and 8 bases respectively, with 12 bases between them. The length of the CDR3 is 10 residues. Here the CDR3 reads CAEVSRGYTF. DNA of the CDR3: TGTGCCGAGGTCTCAAGGGGCTACACCTTC. Drawing the rest from reference TRBV2 and TRBJ1-2, the complete variable domain is EPEVTQTPSHQVTQMGQEVILRCVPISNHLYFYWYRQILGQKVEFLVSFYNNEISEKSEIFDDQFSVERPDGSNFTLKIRSTKLEDSAMYFCAEVSRGYTFGSGTRLTVV.

This chain connects TRBV5-5 to TRBJ2-3; 9 positions match TRBD1. The CDR3 extends over 16 amino acids. The V gene's germline CDR1 is SGHKS and CDR2 YYEKEE (reference sequence). The V gene end was trimmed by 4 bases and the J gene end by 4 bases; junction bases not matched to a gene: 10. CDR3 sequence: CASSLTGGVMADTQYF. Written as DNA, the CDR3 is TGTGCCAGCAGCCTAACAGGGGGCGTTATGGCAGATACGCAGTATTTT.

This rearrangement joins TRBV11-3 to TRBJ2-3, with TRBD2 matching 13 bases. The CDR3 sequence is 16 residues long. V lost 1 base and J lost 6; bases outside the gene matches: 4. Germline-derived CDR1 and CDR2 are SGHNT and YENEEA. CDR3 coding DNA: TGTGCCAGCAGCTTAGGGACTAGCGGGAGAACCGATACGCAGTATTTT. It is translated as CASSLGTSGRTDTQYF.

Only one count was recorded for this clone. The final CDR3 position lacks the conserved phenylalanine or tryptophan, pointing to a likely read error. The chain employs TRBV5-1 and TRBJ1-2, with 8 positions matching TRBD1. V trimming: 5 bases; J trimming: 6 bases; junction bases outside the gene matches: 9. The CDR3 loop spans 14 amino acids. Per the germline V gene, CDR1 is SGHRS and CDR2 is YFSETQ. CDR3 nucleotides: TGCGCCAGCAGATCAGGGGGCCCCGTAAATGGCTACACCCTC. Its translation: CASRSGGPVNGYTL.

The V gene is TRBV15, the J gene TRBJ1-1; D remains ambiguous. Germline V gene data show CDR1 as LNHNV and CDR2 as YYDKDF (reference sequence). The CDR3 is made up of 14 amino acids. V was pared by 0 bases and J by 1 base, with 6 bases between. In DNA form, the CDR3 reads TGTGCCACCAGCAGAGATTACTCGAACACTGAAGCTTTCTTT. As protein: CATSRDYSNTEAFF.

The V call is TRBV6-6, the J call TRBJ1-5, with TRBD1 as a possible D gene (6 bases). Trimming took off 6 bases at V and 3 bases at J, with 12 bases between the two ends. Germline CDR1 and CDR2: MNHNY and SVGAGI (reference sequence). This CDR3 comprises 14 residues. The CDR3 bases are TGTGCCAGCAGCCTAGGACAGTTCAATCAGCCCCAGCATTTT. Protein product: CASSLGQFNQPQHF.

The chain carries TRBV7-9 and TRBJ1-4; D perhaps matches TRBD1 (5 bases). This CDR3 is 15 amino acids long. Germline V CDR1 and CDR2: SEHNR, FQNEAQ (reference sequence). With 6 bases removed from V and 4 bases from J, the gap between germline ends came to 15 bases. CDR3 protein: CASRPSTRVNEKLFF. The CDR3 region has the DNA TGTGCCAGCAGGCCCAGCACCAGGGTTAATGAAAAACTGTTTTTT.